Sequencing of this TCR beta chain was carried out in a study of blood T cell repertoires in COVID-19. The method was immunoSEQ multiplex PCR; TCRdb's version includes in-frame clones alone and lacks a portion of them. The sample lists 150,000 or so clones; about 85% were seen once. This clone was detected only once. During active infection, Seattle patients enrolled and were then monitored through disease. Germline V lookup: CDR1 LGHNT, CDR2 FRNRAP. This CDR3 contains 14 residues. V shed 3 bases and J 3 bases; nucleotides not matched to a gene: 4. The chain combines TRBV12-5 with TRBJ2-7; 8 bases line up with TRBD1. Material for sequencing was peripheral blood. This receptor was taken from a man aged 60 to 69 with COVID-19, enrolled during active disease. The CDR3 here is CASGFGTGHYEQYF. The CDR3 bases are TGTGCTAGTGGTTTTGGGACAGGCCACTACGAGCAGTACTTC.